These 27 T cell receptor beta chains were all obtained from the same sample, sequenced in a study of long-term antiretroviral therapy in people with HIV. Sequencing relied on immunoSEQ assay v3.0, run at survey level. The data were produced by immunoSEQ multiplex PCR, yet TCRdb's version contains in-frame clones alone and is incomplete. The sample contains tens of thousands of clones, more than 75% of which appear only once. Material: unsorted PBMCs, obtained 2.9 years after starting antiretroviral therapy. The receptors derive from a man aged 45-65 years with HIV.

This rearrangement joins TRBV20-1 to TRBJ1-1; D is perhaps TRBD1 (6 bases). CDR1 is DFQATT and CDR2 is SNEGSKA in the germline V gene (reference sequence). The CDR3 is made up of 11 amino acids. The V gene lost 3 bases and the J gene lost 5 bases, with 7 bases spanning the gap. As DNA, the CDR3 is TGCAGTGCTAGTACAGGGACTGAAGCTTTCTTT. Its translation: CSASTGTEAFF.

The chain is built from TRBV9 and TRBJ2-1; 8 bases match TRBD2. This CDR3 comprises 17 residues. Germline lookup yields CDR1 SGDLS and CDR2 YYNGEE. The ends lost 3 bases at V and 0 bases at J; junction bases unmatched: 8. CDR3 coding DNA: TGTGCCAGCAGCGGGGTGGCGGGGGGCCTCTCCTACAATGAGCAGTTCTTC. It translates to CASSGVAGGLSYNEQFF. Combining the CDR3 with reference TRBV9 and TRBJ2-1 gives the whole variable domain DSGVTQTPKHLITATGQRVTLRCSPRSGDLSVYWYQQSLDQGLQFLIQYYNGEERAKGNILERFSAQQFPDLHSELNLSSLELGDSALYFCASSGVAGGLSYNEQFFGPGTRLTVL.

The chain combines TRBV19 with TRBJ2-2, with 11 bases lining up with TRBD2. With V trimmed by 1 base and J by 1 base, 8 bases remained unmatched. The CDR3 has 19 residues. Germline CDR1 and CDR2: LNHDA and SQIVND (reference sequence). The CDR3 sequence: CASSIALLAGGLNTGELFF. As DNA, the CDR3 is TGTGCCAGTAGTATAGCCCTCCTAGCGGGGGGACTGAACACCGGGGAGCTGTTTTTT.

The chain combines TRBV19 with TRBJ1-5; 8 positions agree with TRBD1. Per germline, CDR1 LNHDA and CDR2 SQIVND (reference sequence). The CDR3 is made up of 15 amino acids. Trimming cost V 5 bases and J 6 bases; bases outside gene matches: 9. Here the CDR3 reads CASSVQGARSQPQHF. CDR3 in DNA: TGTGCCAGTAGTGTTCAGGGGGCGCGAAGTCAGCCCCAGCATTTT.

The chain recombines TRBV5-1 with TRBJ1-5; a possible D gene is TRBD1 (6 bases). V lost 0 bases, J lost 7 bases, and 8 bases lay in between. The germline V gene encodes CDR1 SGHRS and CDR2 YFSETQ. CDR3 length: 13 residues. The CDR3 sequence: CASSLERGQPQHF. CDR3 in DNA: TGCGCCAGCAGCTTGGAGAGGGGGCAGCCCCAGCATTTT.

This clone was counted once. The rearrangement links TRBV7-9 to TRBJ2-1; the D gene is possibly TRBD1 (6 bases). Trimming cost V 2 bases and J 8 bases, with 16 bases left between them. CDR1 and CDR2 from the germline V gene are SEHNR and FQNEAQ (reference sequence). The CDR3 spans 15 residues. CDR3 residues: CASSLLGALSHEQFF. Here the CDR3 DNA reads TGTGCCAGCAGCTTACTGGGGGCCCTAAGCCATGAGCAGTTCTTC.

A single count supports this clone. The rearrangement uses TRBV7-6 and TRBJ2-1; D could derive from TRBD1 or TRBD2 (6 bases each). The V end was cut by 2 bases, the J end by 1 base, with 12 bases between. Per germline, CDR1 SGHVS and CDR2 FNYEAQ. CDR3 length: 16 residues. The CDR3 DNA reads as TGTGCCAGCAGCTTATCGGGGGCCCGTTCCTACAATGAGCAGTTCTTC. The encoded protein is CASSLSGARSYNEQFF.

CDR3 in DNA: TGTGCCAGCAGCCCACGAGGGGGGCTCTTTTCTGGAAACACCATATATTTT. Its protein is CASSPRGGLFSGNTIYF. The V gene is TRBV7-2, the J gene TRBJ1-3; maybe TRBD1 (6 bases). The CDR3 runs 17 residues. V lost 5 bases, J lost 1 base, and 18 bases lay in between. Germline CDR1 is SGHTA and CDR2 is FQGNSA.

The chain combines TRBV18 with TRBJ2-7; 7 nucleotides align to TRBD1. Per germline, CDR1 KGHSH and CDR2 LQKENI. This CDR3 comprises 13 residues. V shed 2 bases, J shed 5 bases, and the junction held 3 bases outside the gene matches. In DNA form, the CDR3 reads TGTGCCAGCTCACCATTTGACAGGGACGAGCAGTACTTC. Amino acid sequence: CASSPFDRDEQYF.

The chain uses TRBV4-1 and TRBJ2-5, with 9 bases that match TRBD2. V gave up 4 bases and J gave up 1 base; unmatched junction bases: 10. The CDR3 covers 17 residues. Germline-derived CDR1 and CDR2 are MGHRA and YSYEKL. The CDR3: CASSPLDVSGGQETQYF. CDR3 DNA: TGCGCCAGCAGCCCCTTAGACGTTAGCGGGGGCCAAGAGACCCAGTACTTC.

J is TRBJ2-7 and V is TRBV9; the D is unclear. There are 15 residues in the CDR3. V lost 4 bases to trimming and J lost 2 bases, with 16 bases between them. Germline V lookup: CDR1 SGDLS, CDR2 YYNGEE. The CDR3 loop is CASSPTAGGAYEQYF. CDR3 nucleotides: TGTGCCAGCAGCCCTACCGCCGGTGGAGCCTACGAGCAGTACTTC.

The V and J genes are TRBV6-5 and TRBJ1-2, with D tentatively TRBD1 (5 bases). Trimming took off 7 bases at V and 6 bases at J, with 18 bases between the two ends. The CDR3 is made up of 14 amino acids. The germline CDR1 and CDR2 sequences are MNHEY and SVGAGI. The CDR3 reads CASTEGTGGNGYTF. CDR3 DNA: TGTGCCAGCACCGAGGGGACGGGAGGGAATGGCTACACCTTC.

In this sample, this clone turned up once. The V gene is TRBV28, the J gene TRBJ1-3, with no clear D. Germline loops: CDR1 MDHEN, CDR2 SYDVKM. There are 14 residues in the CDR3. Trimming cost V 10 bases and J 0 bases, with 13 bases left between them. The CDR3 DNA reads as TGTGCCACCCTGGGTCTGATCTCTGGAAACACCATATATTTT. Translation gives CATLGLISGNTIYF.

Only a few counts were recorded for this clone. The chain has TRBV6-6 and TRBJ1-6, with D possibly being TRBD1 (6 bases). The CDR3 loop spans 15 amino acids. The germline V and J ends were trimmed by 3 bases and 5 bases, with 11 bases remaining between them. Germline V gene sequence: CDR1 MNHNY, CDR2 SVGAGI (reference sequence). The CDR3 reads CASSYLRTDNSPLHF. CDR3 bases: TGTGCCAGCAGTTATCTGAGGACAGATAATTCACCCCTCCACTTT.

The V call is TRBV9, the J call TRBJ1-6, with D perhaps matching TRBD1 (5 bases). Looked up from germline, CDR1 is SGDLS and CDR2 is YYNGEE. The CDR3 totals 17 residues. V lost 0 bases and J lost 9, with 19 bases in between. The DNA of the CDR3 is TGTGCCAGCAGCGTAGTCGGGACGCCCTCCGGAGTTTCACCCCTCCACTTT. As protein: CASSVVGTPSGVSPLHF.

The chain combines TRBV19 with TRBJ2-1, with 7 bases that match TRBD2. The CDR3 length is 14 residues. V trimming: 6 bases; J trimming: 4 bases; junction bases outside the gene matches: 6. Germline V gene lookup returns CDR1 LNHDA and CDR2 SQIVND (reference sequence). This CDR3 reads CASSLLASYNEQFF. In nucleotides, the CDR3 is TGTGCCAGTAGCTTACTAGCGTCTTACAATGAGCAGTTCTTC.

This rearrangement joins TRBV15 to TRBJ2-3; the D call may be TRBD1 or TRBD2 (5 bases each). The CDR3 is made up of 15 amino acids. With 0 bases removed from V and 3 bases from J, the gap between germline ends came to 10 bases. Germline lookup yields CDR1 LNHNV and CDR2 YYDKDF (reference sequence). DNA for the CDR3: TGTGCCACCAGCAGAGAGGGGACGCGGACAGATACGCAGTATTTT. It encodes CATSREGTRTDTQYF.

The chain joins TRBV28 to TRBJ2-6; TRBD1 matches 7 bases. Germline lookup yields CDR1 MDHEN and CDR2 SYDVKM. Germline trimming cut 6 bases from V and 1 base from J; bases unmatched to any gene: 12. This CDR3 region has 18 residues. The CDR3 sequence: CASSLRQGKSSGANVLTF. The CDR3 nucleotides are TGTGCCAGCAGCTTGAGACAGGGTAAATCTTCTGGGGCCAACGTCCTGACTTTC.

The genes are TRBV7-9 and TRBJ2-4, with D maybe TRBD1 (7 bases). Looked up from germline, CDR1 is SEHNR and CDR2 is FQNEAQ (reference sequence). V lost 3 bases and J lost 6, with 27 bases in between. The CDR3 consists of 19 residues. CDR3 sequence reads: CASSFPVRQGGMDGNIQYF. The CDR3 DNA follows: TGTGCCAGCAGCTTCCCAGTTAGACAGGGCGGGATGGATGGAAACATTCAGTACTTC.

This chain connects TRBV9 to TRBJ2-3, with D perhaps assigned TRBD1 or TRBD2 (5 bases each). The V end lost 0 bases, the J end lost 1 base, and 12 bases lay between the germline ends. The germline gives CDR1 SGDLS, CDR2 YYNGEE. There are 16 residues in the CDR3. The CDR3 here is CASSVGGSFGTDTQYF. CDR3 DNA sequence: TGTGCCAGCAGCGTAGGGGGGAGCTTCGGCACAGATACGCAGTATTTT.

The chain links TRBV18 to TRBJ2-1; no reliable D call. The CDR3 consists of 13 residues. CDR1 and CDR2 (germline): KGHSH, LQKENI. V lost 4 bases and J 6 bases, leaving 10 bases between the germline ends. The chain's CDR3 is CASSLVVTNEQFF. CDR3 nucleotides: TGTGCCAGCTCACTGGTGGTGACCAATGAGCAGTTCTTC.

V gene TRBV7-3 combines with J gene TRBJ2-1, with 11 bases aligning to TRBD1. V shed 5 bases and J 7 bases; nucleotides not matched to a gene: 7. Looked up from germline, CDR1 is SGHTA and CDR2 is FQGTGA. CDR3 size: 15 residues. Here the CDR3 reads CASSAYGTGGNEQFF. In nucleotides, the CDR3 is TGTGCCAGCAGCGCCTATGGGACAGGGGGTAATGAGCAGTTCTTC.

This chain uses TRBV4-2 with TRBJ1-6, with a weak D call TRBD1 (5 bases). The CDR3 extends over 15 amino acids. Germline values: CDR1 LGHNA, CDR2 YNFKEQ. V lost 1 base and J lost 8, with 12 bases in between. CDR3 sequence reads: CASSQGGGAHSPLHF. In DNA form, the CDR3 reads TGTGCCAGCAGCCAAGGTGGAGGGGCCCATTCACCCCTCCACTTT.

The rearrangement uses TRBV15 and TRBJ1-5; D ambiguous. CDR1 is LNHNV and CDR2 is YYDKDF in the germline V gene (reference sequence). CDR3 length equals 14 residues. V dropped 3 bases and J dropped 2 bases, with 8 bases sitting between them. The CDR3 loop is CATSSGLGNQPQHF. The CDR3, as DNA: TGTGCCACCAGCAGTGGGCTGGGCAATCAGCCCCAGCATTTT.

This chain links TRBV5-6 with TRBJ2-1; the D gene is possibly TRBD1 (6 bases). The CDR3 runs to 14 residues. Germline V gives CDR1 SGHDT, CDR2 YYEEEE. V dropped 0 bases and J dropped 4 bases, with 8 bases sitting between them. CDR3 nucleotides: TGTGCCAGCAGCTTGGGCCAGGGGTACAATGAGCAGTTCTTC. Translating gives CASSLGQGYNEQFF.

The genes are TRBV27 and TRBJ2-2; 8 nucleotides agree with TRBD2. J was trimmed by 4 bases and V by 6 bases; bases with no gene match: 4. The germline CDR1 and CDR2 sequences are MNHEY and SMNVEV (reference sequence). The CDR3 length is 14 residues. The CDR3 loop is CASSSGGSTGELFF. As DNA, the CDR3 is TGTGCCAGCAGCTCGGGGGGGAGCACCGGGGAGCTGTTTTTT.

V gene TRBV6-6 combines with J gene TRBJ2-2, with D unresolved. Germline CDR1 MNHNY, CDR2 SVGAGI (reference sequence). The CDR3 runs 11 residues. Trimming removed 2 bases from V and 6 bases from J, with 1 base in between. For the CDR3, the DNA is TGTGCCAGCAGTTACGCCGGGGAGCTGTTTTTT. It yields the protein CASSYAGELFF.